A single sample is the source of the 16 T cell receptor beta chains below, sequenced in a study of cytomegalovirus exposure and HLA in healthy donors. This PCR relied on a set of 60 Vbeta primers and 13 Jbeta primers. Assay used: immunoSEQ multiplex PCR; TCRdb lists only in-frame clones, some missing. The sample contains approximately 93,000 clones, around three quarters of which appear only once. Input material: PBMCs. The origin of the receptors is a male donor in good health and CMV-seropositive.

The CDR3 reads CASSPTPGAPEAFF. Written as DNA, the CDR3 is TGTGCCAGCAGCCCCACCCCTGGGGCACCTGAAGCTTTCTTT. The chain recombines TRBV7-3 with TRBJ1-1, with D tentatively TRBD1 (5 bases). The V end was cut by 5 bases, the J end by 6 bases, with 16 bases between. This CDR3 is 14 amino acids long. CDR1 is SGHTA, CDR2 FQGTGA, per germline.

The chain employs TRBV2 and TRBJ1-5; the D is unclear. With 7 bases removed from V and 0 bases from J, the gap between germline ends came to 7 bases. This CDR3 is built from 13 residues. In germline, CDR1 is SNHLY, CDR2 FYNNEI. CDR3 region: CASTGNSNQPQHF. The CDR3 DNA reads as TGTGCCAGCACTGGCAATAGCAATCAGCCCCAGCATTTT. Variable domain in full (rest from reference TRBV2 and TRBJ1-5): EPEVTQTPSHQVTQMGQEVILRCVPISNHLYFYWYRQILGQKVEFLVSFYNNEISEKSEIFDDQFSVERPDGSNFTLKIRSTKLEDSAMYFCASTGNSNQPQHFGDGTRLSIL.

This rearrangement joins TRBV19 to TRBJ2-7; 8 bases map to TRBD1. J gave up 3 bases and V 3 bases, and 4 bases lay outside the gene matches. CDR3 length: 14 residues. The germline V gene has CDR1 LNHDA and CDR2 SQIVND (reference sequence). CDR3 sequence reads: CASSMAGGYYEQYF. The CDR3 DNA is TGTGCCAGTAGTATGGCAGGGGGCTACTACGAGCAGTACTTC. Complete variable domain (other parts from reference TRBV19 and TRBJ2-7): DGGITQSPKYLFRKEGQNVTLSCEQNLNHDAMYWYRQDPGQGLRLIYYSQIVNDFQKGDIAEGYSVSREKKESFPLTVTSAQKNPTAFYLCASSMAGGYYEQYFGPGTRLTVT.

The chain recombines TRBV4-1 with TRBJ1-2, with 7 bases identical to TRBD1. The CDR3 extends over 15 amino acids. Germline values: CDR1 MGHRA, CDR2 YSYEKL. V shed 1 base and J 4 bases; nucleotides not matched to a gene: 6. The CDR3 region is CASSQGPDRSYGYTF. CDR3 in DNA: TGCGCCAGCAGCCAAGGGCCGGACAGGAGCTATGGCTACACCTTC.

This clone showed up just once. The CDR3: CAASRDRLYNEQFF. Here the CDR3 DNA reads TGTGCCGCATCCCGGGACAGGCTCTACAATGAGCAGTTCTTC. The V gene is TRBV30, the J gene TRBJ2-1; the match to TRBD1 covers 8 bases. J was trimmed by 3 bases and V by 8 bases; bases with no gene match: 9. The germline V gene has CDR1 GTSNPN and CDR2 SVGIG (reference sequence). There are 14 residues in the CDR3.

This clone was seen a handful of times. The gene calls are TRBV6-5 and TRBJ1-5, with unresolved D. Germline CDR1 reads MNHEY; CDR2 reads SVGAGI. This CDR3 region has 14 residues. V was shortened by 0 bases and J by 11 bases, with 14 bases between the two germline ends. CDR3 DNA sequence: TGTGCCAGCAGTTACTCGGGCAGTCTAATGGCCCAGCATTTT. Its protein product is CASSYSGSLMAQHF.

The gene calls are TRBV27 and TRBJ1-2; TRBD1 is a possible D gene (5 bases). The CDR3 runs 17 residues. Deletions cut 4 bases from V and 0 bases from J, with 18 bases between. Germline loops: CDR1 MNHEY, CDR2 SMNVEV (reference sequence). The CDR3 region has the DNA TGTGCCAGCAGTTCCCTCTCGGGGGGGTTAGCTAACTATGGCTACACCTTC. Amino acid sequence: CASSSLSGGLANYGYTF.

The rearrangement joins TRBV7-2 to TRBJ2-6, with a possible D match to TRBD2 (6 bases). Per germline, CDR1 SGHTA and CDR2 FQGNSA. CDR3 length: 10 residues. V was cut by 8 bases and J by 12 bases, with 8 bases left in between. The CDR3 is CASARGVLTF. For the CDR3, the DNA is TGTGCCAGCGCGCGGGGCGTCCTGACTTTC.

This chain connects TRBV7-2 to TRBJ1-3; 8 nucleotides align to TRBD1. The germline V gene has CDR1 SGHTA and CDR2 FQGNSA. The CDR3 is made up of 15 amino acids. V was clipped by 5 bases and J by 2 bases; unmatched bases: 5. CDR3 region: CASSPLDRAGNTIYF. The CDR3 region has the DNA TGTGCCAGCAGCCCTTTGGACAGGGCTGGAAACACCATATATTTT.

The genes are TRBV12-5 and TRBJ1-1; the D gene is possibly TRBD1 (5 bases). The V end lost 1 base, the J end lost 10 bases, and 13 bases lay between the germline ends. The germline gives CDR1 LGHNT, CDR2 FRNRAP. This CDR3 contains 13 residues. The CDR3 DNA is TGTGCTAGTGGTTTGGCCCACATCGGGGGAGCTTTCTTT. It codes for CASGLAHIGGAFF.

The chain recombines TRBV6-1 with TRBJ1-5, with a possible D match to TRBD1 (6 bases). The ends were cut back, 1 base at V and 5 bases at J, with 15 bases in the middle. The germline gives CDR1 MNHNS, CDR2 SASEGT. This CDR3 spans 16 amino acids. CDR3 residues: CASSEGSRGIYQPQHF. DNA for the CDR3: TGTGCCAGCAGTGAAGGTAGCAGGGGTATCTATCAGCCCCAGCATTTT.

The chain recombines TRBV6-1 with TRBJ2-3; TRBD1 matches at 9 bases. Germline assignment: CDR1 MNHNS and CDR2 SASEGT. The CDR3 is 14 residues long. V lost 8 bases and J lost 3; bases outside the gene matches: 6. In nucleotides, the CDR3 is TGTGCCAGCGCTTGGGACAGGGCGACAGATACGCAGTATTTT. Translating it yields CASAWDRATDTQYF.

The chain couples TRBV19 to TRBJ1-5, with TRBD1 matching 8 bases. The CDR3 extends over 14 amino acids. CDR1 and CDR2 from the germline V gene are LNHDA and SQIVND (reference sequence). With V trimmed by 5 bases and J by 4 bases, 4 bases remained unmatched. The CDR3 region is CASSLTGGNQPQHF. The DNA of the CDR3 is TGTGCCAGTAGTTTAACAGGGGGAAATCAGCCCCAGCATTTT.

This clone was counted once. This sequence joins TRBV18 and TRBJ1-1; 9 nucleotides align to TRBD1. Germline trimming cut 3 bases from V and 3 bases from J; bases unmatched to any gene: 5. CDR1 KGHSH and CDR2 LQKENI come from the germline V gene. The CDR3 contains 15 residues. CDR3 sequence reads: CASSPPTGGYTEAFF. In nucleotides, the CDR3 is TGTGCCAGCTCACCCCCCACAGGGGGCTACACTGAAGCTTTCTTT.

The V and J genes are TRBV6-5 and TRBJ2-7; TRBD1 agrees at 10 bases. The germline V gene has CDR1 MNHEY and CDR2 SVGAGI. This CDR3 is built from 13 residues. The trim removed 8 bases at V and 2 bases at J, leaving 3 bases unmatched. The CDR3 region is CASGGQGAYEQYF. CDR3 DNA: TGTGCCAGCGGCGGACAGGGGGCCTACGAGCAGTACTTC.

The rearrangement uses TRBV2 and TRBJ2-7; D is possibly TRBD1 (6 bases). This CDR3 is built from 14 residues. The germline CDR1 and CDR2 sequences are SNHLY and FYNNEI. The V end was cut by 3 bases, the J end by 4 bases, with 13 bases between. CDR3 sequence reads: CASSDRAGAYEQYF. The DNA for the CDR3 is TGTGCCAGCAGTGATCGGGCAGGGGCTTACGAGCAGTACTTC.